The sequence of this TCR beta chain was determined in a study of T cell changes during pregnancy in multiple sclerosis. Only in-frame clones appear in the TCRdb table, and some are missing; sequencing was by immunoSEQ multiplex PCR. The repertoire holds 50,000 or so clones, with about 90% as singletons. This receptor was taken from a female donor with multiple sclerosis, enrolled in a pregnancy study. The sequencing used CD4+ T cells from peripheral blood mononuclear cells, collected in the second trimester of pregnancy.

As DNA, the CDR3 is TGCAGCGTTGAAACCTGGCGGGAGATGGACACTGAAGCTTTCTTT. Its protein product is CSVETWREMDTEAFF. V usage is TRBV29-1 and J usage is TRBJ1-1; D remains unclear. Trimming removed 2 bases from V and 3 bases from J, with 16 bases in between. Germline assignment: CDR1 SQVTM and CDR2 ANQGSEA. The CDR3 contains 15 residues.